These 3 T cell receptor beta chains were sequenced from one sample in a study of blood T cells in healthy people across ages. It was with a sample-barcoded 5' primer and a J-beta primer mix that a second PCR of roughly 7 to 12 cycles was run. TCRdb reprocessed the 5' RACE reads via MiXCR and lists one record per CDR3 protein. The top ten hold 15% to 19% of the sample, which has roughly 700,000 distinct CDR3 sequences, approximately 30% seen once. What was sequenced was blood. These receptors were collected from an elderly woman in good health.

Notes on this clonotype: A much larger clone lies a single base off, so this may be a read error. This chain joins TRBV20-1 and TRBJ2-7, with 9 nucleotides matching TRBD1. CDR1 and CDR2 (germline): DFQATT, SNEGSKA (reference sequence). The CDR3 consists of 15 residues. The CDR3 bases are TGCAGTGCTAGAGGGACAGGGGACACCTCCTACGGGCAGTACTTC. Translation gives CSARGTGDTSYGQYF.

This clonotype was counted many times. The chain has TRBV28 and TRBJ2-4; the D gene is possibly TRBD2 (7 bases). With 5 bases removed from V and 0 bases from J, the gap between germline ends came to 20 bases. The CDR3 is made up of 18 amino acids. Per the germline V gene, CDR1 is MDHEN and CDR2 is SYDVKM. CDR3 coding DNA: TGTGCCAGCAGTCCTGGGGGGGGGCTGGAGTTAGCCAAAAACATTCAGTACTTC. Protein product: CASSPGGGLELAKNIQYF.

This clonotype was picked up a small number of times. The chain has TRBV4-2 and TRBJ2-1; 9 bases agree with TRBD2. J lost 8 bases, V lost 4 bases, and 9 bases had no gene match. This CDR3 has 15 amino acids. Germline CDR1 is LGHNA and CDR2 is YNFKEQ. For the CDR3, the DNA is TGTGCCAGCAGCCTAACCCCGGGACTAGCTTATGAGCAGTTCTTC. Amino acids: CASSLTPGLAYEQFF.